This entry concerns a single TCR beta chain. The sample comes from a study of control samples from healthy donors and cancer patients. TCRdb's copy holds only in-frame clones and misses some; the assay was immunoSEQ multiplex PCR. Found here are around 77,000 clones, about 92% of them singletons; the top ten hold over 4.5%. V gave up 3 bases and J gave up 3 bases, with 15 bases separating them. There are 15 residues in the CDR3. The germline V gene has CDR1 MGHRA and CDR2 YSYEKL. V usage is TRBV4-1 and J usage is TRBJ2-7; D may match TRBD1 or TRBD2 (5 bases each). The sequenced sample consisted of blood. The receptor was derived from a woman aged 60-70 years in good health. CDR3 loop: CASSQGEDPGYEQYF. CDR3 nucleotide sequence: TGCGCCAGCAGCCAGGGGGAAGACCCTGGCTACGAGCAGTACTTC.